Listed below are T cell receptor beta chains from one sample, sequenced in a study of a mutant IDH1 vaccine in newly diagnosed glioma. Here immunoSEQ multiplex PCR was the method, and the copy in TCRdb shows in-frame clones only, minus some. Among about 21,000 clones, around nine tenths were seen once, and the ten largest hold around 6%. Their antigens are not known. This sample comprised PBMCs, obtained from a glioma patient whose treatment included an IDH1 peptide vaccine. The origin of the receptors is a woman between 40 and 50 years old with glioma. The CDR3 runs from the conserved cysteine through the conserved F or W. The order of the fields is J gene, D gene, clone size, V gene, CDR3 DNA, CDR3 protein. A D gene is named only where the DNA matches it firmly. Clone size is stated in some rows and not others, as once, few, many or a class when expanded.

>TRBJ1-2|-|-|TRBV10-3
TGTGCCATCAGGGAATACGGGACACTTTATGGCTACACCTTC
CAIREYGTLYGYTF
>TRBJ2-3|-|-|TRBV5-1
TGCGCCAGCAGCTCCGGGACCACAGATACGCAGTATTTT
CASSSGTTDTQYF
>TRBJ1-1|TRBD1|-|TRBV14
TGTGCCAGCAGCCGACAGGGGGGTGGTGCTGAAGCTTTCTTT
CASSRQGGGAEAFF
>TRBJ2-5|TRBD2|-|TRBV5-5
TGTGCCAGCAGCCACGCCCCACTAGCGGGGCCTCAAGAGACCCAGTACTTC
CASSHAPLAGPQETQYF
>TRBJ1-4|-|-|TRBV19
TGTGCCAGTAGTATAACAGCAACTAATGAAAAACTGTTTTTT
CASSITATNEKLFF
>TRBJ2-5|TRBD2|-|TRBV4-1
TGCGCCAGCAGCCAAGCTAGCGGGAGGGCGGGGCGAGAGACCCAGTACTTC
CASSQASGRAGRETQYF
>TRBJ2-2|TRBD1|-|TRBV19
TGTGCCAGTACCCCGACAGGGGGCGACACCGGGGAGCTGTTTTTT
CASTPTGGDTGELFF
>TRBJ2-5|-|-|TRBV30
TGTGCCTGGAGCCGAAGGGTGGGGGCTCAGGAGACCCAGTACTTC
CAWSRRVGAQETQYF
>TRBJ1-3|-|-|TRBV7-9
TGTGCCAGCAGCTTAGCGAGGGCAGGGCCGACGGGAAACACCATATATTTT
CASSLARAGPTGNTIYF
>TRBJ2-1|TRBD2|-|TRBV7-2
TGTGCCAGCAGCCCCCGCCGAGCGGGGTACAATGAGCAGTTCTTC
CASSPRRAGYNEQFF
>TRBJ2-5|TRBD1|once|TRBV19
TGTGCCAGTAGCACGGGACAGGGGGCGCGCTCGCCTGTCTTAATTCCCCAAGAGACCCAGTACTTC
CASSTGQGARSPVLIPQETQYF
>TRBJ2-7|-|-|TRBV29-1
TGCAGCGTTGAAGAAACCGGGAAACCCTACGAGCAGTACTTC
CSVEETGKPYEQYF
>TRBJ1-1|-|-|TRBV5-1
TGCGCCAGCAGCTTCCCATTAGACGACACCGGGAGGAGAGGTGAAGCTTTCTTT
CASSFPLDDTGRRGEAFF
>TRBJ2-5|-|once|TRBV30
TGTGCCTGGAGCGTTCTTGGTCTCCCGGGGACCCAGTACTTC
CAWSVLGLPGTQYF
>TRBJ1-1|TRBD1|once|TRBV7-2
TGTGCCAGCAGCCAGGCCGGGACAGGGTCGAGAGCTTTCTTT
CASSQAGTGSRAFF
>TRBJ2-1|TRBD2|-|TRBV15
TGTGCCCTCGGGCGGGAGGGCTACAATGAGCAGTTCTTC
CALGREGYNEQFF
>TRBJ2-5|-|-|TRBV30
TGTGCCTGGAGTGTACGACGGGGGACCCAGTACTTC
CAWSVRRGTQYF
>TRBJ1-5|-|few|TRBV4-1
TGCGCCAGCAGCCAAGATGGGGAAAGAAATCAGCCCCAGCATTTT
CASSQDGERNQPQHF
>TRBJ1-2|TRBD1|-|TRBV6-1
TGTGCCAGCAGTGAATGGGGACAGACCTATGGCTACACCTTC
CASSEWGQTYGYTF
>TRBJ1-2|TRBD1|-|TRBV6-5
TGTGCCAGCAGCGACAGGGGATCTAACTATGGCTACACCTTC
CASSDRGSNYGYTF
>TRBJ1-1|-|few|TRBV29-1
TGCAGCGTTGGGATGGTTGCTGAAGCTTTCTTT
CSVGMVAEAFF
>TRBJ2-7|TRBD2|-|TRBV30
TGTGCCTGGAGTATAGCGGGGCCCAACGAGCAGTACTTC
CAWSIAGPNEQYF
>TRBJ1-5|-|-|TRBV7-8
TGTGCCAGCAGCTCCGCACGGATTAATAGCAATCAGCCCCAGCATTTT
CASSSARINSNQPQHF
>TRBJ1-6|TRBD1|-|TRBV4-1
TGCGCCAGCAGCCCGACAGGGATGAATTCACCCCTCCACTTT
CASSPTGMNSPLHF
>TRBJ2-5|TRBD1|once|TRBV4-1
TGCGCCAGCAGCCAACCCGGGACAGGGGGAGAGACCCAGTACTTC
CASSQPGTGGETQYF
>TRBJ2-5|-|-|TRBV29-1
TGCAGCCAAAAGACAGAGGTTGAGGATCCCCAAGAGACCCAGTACTTC
CSQKTEVEDPQETQYF
>TRBJ1-5|-|-|TRBV2
TGTGCCAGCAGTGATGAGGGGTTGAGCAATCAGCCCCAGCATTTT
CASSDEGLSNQPQHF
>TRBJ1-5|-|-|TRBV4-1
TGCGCCAGCAGCCCCGGCGGGTGGGATCAGCCCCAGCATTTT
CASSPGGWDQPQHF
>TRBJ2-5|TRBD2|-|TRBV30
TGTGCCTCTTCTGGGGGGGGAGAGACCCAGTACTTC
CASSGGGETQYF
>TRBJ2-3|TRBD2|few|TRBV6-1
TGTGCCAGCAGTGGGACTAGCGGGAGGACCACAGATACGCAGTATTTT
CASSGTSGRTTDTQYF
>TRBJ2-7|TRBD1|-|TRBV10-3
TGTGCCACCTCCCCACAGGGGGCCTACGAGCAGTACTTC
CATSPQGAYEQYF
>TRBJ1-3|TRBD1|once|TRBV30
TGTGCCGGGACAGGACCTTCTGGAAACACCATATATTTT
CAGTGPSGNTIYF
>TRBJ1-6|-|-|TRBV7-2
TGTGCCAGCAGCTTTTTCGGGGGCGATAATTCACCCCTCCACTTT
CASSFFGGDNSPLHF
>TRBJ1-1|-|-|TRBV7-8
TGTGCCAGCAGCTTCAGGGGTGGCACTGAAGCTTTCTTT
CASSFRGGTEAFF
>TRBJ2-1|TRBD2|-|TRBV5-1
TGCGCCAGCAGCCCGGGACTAGCGGACAATGAGCAGTTCTTC
CASSPGLADNEQFF
>TRBJ1-1|-|-|TRBV7-2
TGTGCCAGCAGCTTAGCGAGGAACACTGAAGCTTTCTTT
CASSLARNTEAFF
>TRBJ1-1|-|once|TRBV7-9
TGTGCCAGCAGCGACAGGTTGGACGGGAGGGCTTTCTTT
CASSDRLDGRAFF
>TRBJ1-2|TRBD1|-|TRBV11-2
TGTGCCAGCAGCTTAGTGGGCAGGGGGAATTCCGGCTACACCTTC
CASSLVGRGNSGYTF
>TRBJ2-7|-|-|TRBV6-1
TGTGCCAGCAGTGAAGTCAGGGACGAGCAGTACTTC
CASSEVRDEQYF
>TRBJ2-5|-|-|TRBV5-1
TGCGCCAGCAGCTTTGGGCAGCAAGAGACCCAGTACTTC
CASSFGQQETQYF
>TRBJ1-4|-|-|TRBV10-3
TGTGCCATCAGTGAGAGGGGGGATGAAAAACTGTTTTTT
CAISERGDEKLFF
>TRBJ2-5|-|once|TRBV29-1
TGCAGCGTTGACAGGGGAGTTCAAGAGACCCAGTACTTC
CSVDRGVQETQYF
>TRBJ1-2|-|-|TRBV6-5
TGTGCCAGCAGTTACTCGGGCGGCAGCAACTATGGCTACACCTTC
CASSYSGGSNYGYTF
>TRBJ2-7|TRBD2|-|TRBV18
TGTGCCAGCTCACCACGGCGGGAGGCGTCTGGGGAGCAGTACTTC
CASSPRREASGEQYF
>TRBJ2-5|-|-|TRBV25-1
TGTGCCAGCCTCCGGGCCGGGGCTGTGGGAGAGACCCAGTACTTC
CASLRAGAVGETQYF
>TRBJ1-6|TRBD1|-|TRBV30
TGTGCCTGGAGTCGACAATTCGGGACAGATAATTCACCCCTCCACTTT
CAWSRQFGTDNSPLHF
>TRBJ1-6|TRBD1|-|TRBV19
TGTGCCAGTAGAGCAACGACAGGGACAGGGGGACGATCACCCCTCCACTTT
CASRATTGTGGRSPLHF
>TRBJ2-1|TRBD2|-|TRBV6-4
TGTGCCAGCAGTGAACTAGCGGGCCCCTACAATGAGCAGTTCTTC
CASSELAGPYNEQFF
>TRBJ1-6|TRBD1|-|TRBV7-2
TGTGCCAGCAGTCTCACCGGGACAGGAAATTCACCCCTCCACTTT
CASSLTGTGNSPLHF
>TRBJ1-1|-|-|TRBV15
TGTGCCACCAGCAGAGACGTGAACACTGAAGCTTTCTTT
CATSRDVNTEAFF
>TRBJ1-1|-|-|TRBV6-5
TGTGCCAGCAGTTACGAACTGAACACTGAAGCTTTCTTT
CASSYELNTEAFF
>TRBJ2-1|-|-|TRBV4-3
TGCGCCAGCAGCCAAGATGGACAGTCTAAGGATGAGCAGTTCTTC
CASSQDGQSKDEQFF
>TRBJ2-7|TRBD1|-|TRBV2
TGTGCCAGCGGAAACGACAGGGACAGTTACGAGCAGTACTTC
CASGNDRDSYEQYF
>TRBJ1-2|-|-|TRBV7-2
TGTGCCAGCAGCTTAGGGGGCGGTGGCTACACCTTC
CASSLGGGGYTF
>TRBJ2-5|TRBD1|-|TRBV4-1
TGCGCCAGCAGCCGGCATAGGGGGCGCGACGGCCCGGAGACCCAGTACTTC
CASSRHRGRDGPETQYF
>TRBJ1-3|TRBD1|-|TRBV15
TGTGCCACCAGCGCAGGGGGCATTGGGAACACCATATATTTT
CATSAGGIGNTIYF
>TRBJ1-1|-|-|TRBV7-9
TGTGCCAGCAGCCCAGGACGGCTTGAAGCTTTCTTT
CASSPGRLEAFF
>TRBJ2-3|-|-|TRBV5-1
TGCGCCAGCAGCTTGTCTATCGGCACAGATACGCAGTATTTT
CASSLSIGTDTQYF
>TRBJ1-1|-|-|TRBV19
TGTGCCAGTAGGGCCATTACACCGAACACTGAAGCTTTCTTT
CASRAITPNTEAFF
>TRBJ2-7|-|-|TRBV6-4
TGTGCCAGCAGTGACCTCAGGGTACCCTACGAGCAGTACTTC
CASSDLRVPYEQYF